The entry below describes one TCR beta chain. The antigen remains unidentified. The sample belongs to a study of shared clonotypes between healthy human individuals. Study-level points and caveats: The sampled material consisted only of blood, and tissue repertoires are likely to differ.

As defined, naive CD8 cells were CD45RO-negative and positively selected for CCR7, with terminally differentiated effector memory CD45RA+ cells excluded. Healthy HIV-negative adults with no recent acute infections or vaccinations were recruited as donors. Produced via immunoSEQ multiplex PCR; TCRdb's table is partial and in-frame only. The sample carries about 680,000 clones, about 91% recorded once. J was trimmed by 3 bases and V by 4 bases; bases with no gene match: 3. This CDR3 is built from 15 residues. Germline-derived CDR1 and CDR2 are SGHDT and YYEEEE. The specimen was naive CD8+ T cells sorted from blood. The gene calls are TRBV5-6 and TRBJ2-7, with 14 bases fitting TRBD2. This clonotype originated in a man aged 30-40 years in good health. The CDR3 reads CASSIGTSGSYEQYF. Here the CDR3 DNA reads TGTGCCAGCAGCATAGGGACTAGCGGGAGCTACGAGCAGTACTTC.